These 20 T cell receptor beta chains were sequenced from one sample in a study of low-dose radiotherapy and immunotherapy resistance in tumors. Time point meaning: after trial treatment. Described treatment: LDRT plus nivolumab, ipilimumab, low-dose cyclophosphamide and aspirin (RACIN trial). Gene-specific TRAV and TRBV primers were used for first-strand cDNA, covering alpha and beta chains. TCR amplification ran 15 to 25 PCR cycles using constant-region and V-primer adapter primers. From the reads, TCRdb called clonotypes with MiXCR, one entry per CDR3 protein. The table shows about 58,000 distinct CDR3 sequences, with 20% to 25% occurring only once. This sample comprised PBMCs, obtained after low-dose radiotherapy plus immunotherapy. Source of these receptors: a male donor with prostate cancer.

Comment on this clonotype: This likely stems from a read error, as it lies one base from a far larger clone. This chain uses TRBV5-1 with TRBJ2-5, with D perhaps TRBD1 or TRBD2 (6 bases each). The J call may be in error: the DNA end matches TRBJ2-7 better. The germline CDR1 and CDR2 sequences are SGHRS and YFSETQ. The CDR3 is 15 residues long. The CDR3 DNA reads TGCGCCAGCAGCTTTTCGGCGGAGGGGGGTCACGAGCAGTACTTC. The encoded protein is CASSFSAEGGHEQYF.

This clonotype was counted only a few times. One end of the junction varies from germline; a read error may be responsible. The CDR3 here is CASSRSLAGPLKAYNEQFF. In DNA, the CDR3 is TGTGCCAGCAGCCGTTCACTAGCGGGTCCCCTAAAAGCCTACAATGAGCAGTTCTTC. This sequence joins TRBV5-1 and TRBJ2-1; TRBD2 matches 9 bases. The CDR3 spans 19 residues. Germline CDR1 reads SGHRS; CDR2 reads YFSETQ.

This clonotype showed up just a few times. CDR3 protein: CSVEDWGRGYTF. For the CDR3, the DNA is TGCAGCGTTGAAGATTGGGGGCGAGGCTACACCTTC. The genes are TRBV29-1 and TRBJ1-2; a possible D gene is TRBD1 (6 bases). The CDR3 extends over 12 amino acids. The V and J ends lost 0 bases and 8 bases respectively, with 10 bases between them. Germline CDR1 and CDR2: SQVTM and ANQGSEA.

This clonotype showed up many times. This chain links TRBV28 with TRBJ2-3, with 7 nucleotides matching TRBD2. This CDR3 is built from 15 residues. The germline gives CDR1 MDHEN, CDR2 SYDVKM. The junction had 6 bases not matched to a gene; V was cut back by 0 bases and J by 6 bases. The CDR3 bases are TGTGCCAGCAGTTTATGGGGACTAAATTCCGATACGCAGTATTTT. Protein product: CASSLWGLNSDTQYF.

The gene calls are TRBV20-1 and TRBJ2-3; 11 bases line up with TRBD2. CDR1 is DFQATT, CDR2 SNEGSKA, per germline (reference sequence). V was pared by 2 bases and J by 5 bases, with 6 bases of the junction left unmatched. The CDR3 sequence is 15 residues long. The CDR3, as DNA: TGCAGTGCTAGAATACTAGCGGGAGTATTAGATACGCAGTATTTT. As protein: CSARILAGVLDTQYF.

Comment on this clonotype: At one of its ends the junction is not consistent with the germline gene, which may arise from a read error. This chain joins TRBV5-3 and TRBJ1-1, with a tentative D call TRBD1 (6 bases). TRBV5-3 is treated as an ORF (open reading frame) with a function not yet certain. The CDR3 covers 16 residues. CDR3 loop: CASSLANRALNTEAFF. CDR3 coding DNA: TGTGCCAGCAGCTTGGCGAACAGGGCTCTGAACACTGAAGCTTTCTTT.

This clonotype occurred many times. This chain connects TRBV27 to TRBJ2-7; TRBD2 agrees at 9 bases. Per the germline V gene, CDR1 is MNHEY and CDR2 is SMNVEV (reference sequence). J gave up 3 bases and V 6 bases, and 15 bases lay outside the gene matches. CDR3 length equals 17 residues. This CDR3 reads CASRLGFSGGEGYEQYF. CDR3 sequence (DNA): TGTGCCAGCAGACTTGGATTTAGCGGGGGAGAGGGCTACGAGCAGTACTTC.

This clonotype appeared a few times. V and J are TRBV2 and TRBJ1-1; D not resolved. This CDR3 spans 12 amino acids. CDR1 and CDR2 (germline): SNHLY, FYNNEI. Trimming took 8 bases from V and 4 from J, leaving 11 bases between them. Here the CDR3 DNA reads TGTGCCAGCGTTGGGGAGACCACTGAAGCTTTCTTT. It translates to CASVGETTEAFF.

Ten or more counts support this clonotype. The V and J genes are TRBV12-3 or TRBV12-4 and TRBJ1-5, with TRBD1 identical over 7 bases. Losses at the gene ends were 5 bases for V and 5 bases for J; bases not matched to a gene: 12. The CDR3 sequence is 16 residues long. The CDR3 DNA reads TGTGCCAGCAGTCGAACGACAGGGTTGGGGGATCAGCCCCAGCATTTT. Protein sequence: CASSRTTGLGDQPQHF.

Worth noting for this clonotype: It differs at one base from a far larger clone, so likely a read error. No conserved phenylalanine or tryptophan ends this CDR3, so it is likely a read error. The chain uses TRBV5-3 and TRBJ2-7; D is unresolved. TRBV5-3 is assigned to the ORF class and has an uncertain function. Trimming left V 8 bases short and J 2 bases short, with 17 bases between. The CDR3 runs to 14 residues. This chain's CDR3 is CASSPDRNPYEQYL. The CDR3 nucleotides are TGTGCCAGCAGCCCGGACCGAAACCCCTACGAGCAGTACCTC.

This chain links TRBV30 with TRBJ1-1; D not certain. The CDR3 is 14 residues long. Trimming pared 0 bases from V and 11 bases from J, leaving 19 bases between. Germline loops: CDR1 GTSNPN, CDR2 SVGIG (reference sequence). CDR3 residues: CAWSVPGSSNVAFF. DNA for the CDR3: TGTGCCTGGAGTGTACCCGGCAGCTCAAATGTGGCTTTCTTT.

This clonotype was detected many times. The V gene is TRBV5-1, the J gene TRBJ2-7, with 7 bases lining up with TRBD1. The ends lost 0 bases at V and 4 bases at J; junction bases unmatched: 1. The CDR3 sequence is 13 residues long. Germline V lookup: CDR1 SGHRS, CDR2 YFSETQ. CDR3: CASSLGDRYEQYF. For the CDR3, the DNA is TGCGCCAGCAGCTTGGGGGACAGATACGAGCAGTACTTC.

This clonotype was picked up many times. V and J are TRBV27 and TRBJ2-2, with 9 bases fitting TRBD2. Germline V gene sequence: CDR1 MNHEY, CDR2 SMNVEV (reference sequence). CDR3 length: 14 amino acids. The J segment lost 5 bases and the V segment lost 6 bases, leaving 4 bases of the junction unmatched. CDR3 bases: TGTGCCAGCAGCGTTAGCGGGAGAACCGGGGAGCTGTTTTTT. Translating it yields CASSVSGRTGELFF.

The chain joins TRBV28 to TRBJ2-7, with D perhaps matching TRBD2 (5 bases). Between the trimmed V and J ends, which lost 7 bases and 2 bases, there was a span of 12 bases. Germline assignment: CDR1 MDHEN and CDR2 SYDVKM. There are 13 residues in the CDR3. DNA for the CDR3: TGTGCCAGCACCTTGGAGGAGCCCTACGAGCAGTACTTC. It translates to CASTLEEPYEQYF.

The chain combines TRBV20-1 with TRBJ2-1, with D possibly called TRBD1 or TRBD2 (5 bases each). The V end was cut by 3 bases, the J end by 5 bases, with 14 bases between. Germline V gene data show CDR1 as DFQATT and CDR2 as SNEGSKA (reference sequence). This CDR3 contains 14 residues. Here the CDR3 DNA reads TGCAGTGCTAGGGCCGGGACCTACGACAATGAGCAGTTCTTC. Its protein is CSARAGTYDNEQFF.

This clonotype has a count of ten or more. The V call is TRBV28, the J call TRBJ1-6, with unresolved D. Germline values: CDR1 MDHEN, CDR2 SYDVKM. The CDR3 extends over 13 amino acids. Trimming cost V 10 bases and J 7 bases, with 14 bases left between them. The CDR3 spells CAITGRRNSPLHF. In DNA, the CDR3 is TGTGCCATCACTGGAAGGAGGAATTCACCCCTCCACTTT.

There are many counts of this clonotype. V is TRBV5-1 and J is TRBJ2-1; 7 bases are shared with TRBD1. V was pared by 8 bases and J by 0 bases, with 5 bases of the junction left unmatched. Germline values: CDR1 SGHRS, CDR2 YFSETQ. The CDR3 runs to 14 residues. The CDR3 protein is CASRDSRSYNEQFF. Here the CDR3 DNA reads TGCGCCAGTAGGGACAGCCGCTCCTACAATGAGCAGTTCTTC.

This clonotype was counted many times. The genes are TRBV6-4 and TRBJ2-1, with 7 nucleotides matching TRBD2. The CDR3 extends over 15 amino acids. Trimming at V came to 3 bases and at J to 3 bases, leaving 5 bases not matched to a gene. CDR1 MRHNA and CDR2 SNTAGT come from the germline V gene. As DNA, the CDR3 is TGTGCCAGCAGTGAGATGCGGGGGAGCTACAATGAGCAGTTCTTC. The encoded protein is CASSEMRGSYNEQFF.

This clonotype was seen many times. The chain employs TRBV5-1 and TRBJ2-1, with 8 bases identical to TRBD1. The J segment lost 3 bases and the V segment lost 2 bases, leaving 4 bases of the junction unmatched. The CDR3 runs to 15 residues. The germline gives CDR1 SGHRS, CDR2 YFSETQ. This CDR3 reads CASSLSGTGYNEQFF. The CDR3 coding sequence is TGCGCCAGCAGCTTATCCGGGACAGGCTACAATGAGCAGTTCTTC.

This clonotype was counted ten times or more. V gene TRBV28 combines with J gene TRBJ2-7; the D is unclear. Trimming removed 5 bases at V and 7 bases at J, with 9 bases between. The CDR3 consists of 11 residues. The germline V gene encodes CDR1 MDHEN and CDR2 SYDVKM. The chain's CDR3 is CASSPLEEQYF. The CDR3 nucleotides are TGTGCCAGCAGTCCCCTTGAGGAGCAGTACTTC.